This entry features one T cell receptor (beta chain) sequence. Its specificity is not known. Trimming at V came to 3 bases and at J to 4 bases, leaving 8 bases not matched to a gene. Germline V lookup: CDR1 SGHDT, CDR2 YYEEEE. This CDR3 contains 15 residues. Vbeta (60) and Jbeta (13) primers were used in the PCR. TCRdb's copy holds only in-frame clones and misses some; the assay was immunoSEQ multiplex PCR. The repertoire includes about 98,000 clones, more than 60% of them detected once, and about 10% sits in the top ten. The data belong to a study of cytomegalovirus exposure and HLA in healthy donors. Notes on the study in general: Information on immune exposure was restricted to one variable (CMV serostatus).

The material sequenced was PBMCs. The rearrangement joins TRBV5-6 to TRBJ2-7, with 9 positions matching TRBD2. The TCR sequence derives from a man in his late teens or twenties in good health and CMV-seropositive. CDR3 bases: TGTGCCAGCAGCTCCCTAGGTAGCGGGGGTTACGAGCAGTACTTC. This encodes CASSSLGSGGYEQYF. Supplemented by reference TRBV5-6 and TRBJ2-7, the full variable domain reads DAGVTQSPTHLIKTRGQQVTLRCSPKSGHDTVSWYQQALGQGPQFIFQYYEEEERQRGNFPDRFSGHQFPNYSSELNVNALLLGDSALYLCASSSLGSGGYEQYFGPGTRLTVT.